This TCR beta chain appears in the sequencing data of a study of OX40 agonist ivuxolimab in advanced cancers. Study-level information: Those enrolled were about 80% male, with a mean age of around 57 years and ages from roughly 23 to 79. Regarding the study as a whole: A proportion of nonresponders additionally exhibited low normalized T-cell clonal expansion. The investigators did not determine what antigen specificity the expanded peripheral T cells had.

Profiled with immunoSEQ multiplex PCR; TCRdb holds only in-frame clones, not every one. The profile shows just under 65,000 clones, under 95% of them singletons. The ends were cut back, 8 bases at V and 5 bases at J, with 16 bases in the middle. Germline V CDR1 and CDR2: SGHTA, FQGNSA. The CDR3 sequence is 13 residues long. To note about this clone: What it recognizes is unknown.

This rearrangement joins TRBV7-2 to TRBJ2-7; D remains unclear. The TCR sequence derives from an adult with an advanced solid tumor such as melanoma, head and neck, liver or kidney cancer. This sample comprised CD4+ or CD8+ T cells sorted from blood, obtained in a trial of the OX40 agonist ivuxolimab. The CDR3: CASGNAVSNEQYF. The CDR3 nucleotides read TGTGCCAGCGGGAACGCGGTTTCCAACGAGCAGTACTTC. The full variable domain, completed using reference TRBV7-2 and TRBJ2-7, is GAGVSQSPSNKVTEKGKDVELRCDPISGHTALYWYRQSLGQGLEFLIYFQGNSAPDKSGLPSDRFSAERTGGSVSTLTIQRTQQEDSAVYLCASGNAVSNEQYFGPGTRLTVT.